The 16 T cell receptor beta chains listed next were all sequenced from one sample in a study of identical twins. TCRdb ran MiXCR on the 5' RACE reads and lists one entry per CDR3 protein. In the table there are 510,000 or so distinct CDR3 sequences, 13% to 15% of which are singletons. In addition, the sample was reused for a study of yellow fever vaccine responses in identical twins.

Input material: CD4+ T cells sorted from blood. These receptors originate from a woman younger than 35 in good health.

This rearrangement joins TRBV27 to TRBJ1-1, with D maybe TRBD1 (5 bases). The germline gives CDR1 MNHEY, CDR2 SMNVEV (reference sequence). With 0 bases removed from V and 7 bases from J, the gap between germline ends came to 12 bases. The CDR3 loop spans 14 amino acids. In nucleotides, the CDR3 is TGTGCCAGCAGTTTATCCCCTCGACAGAATGAAGCTTTCTTT. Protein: CASSLSPRQNEAFF.

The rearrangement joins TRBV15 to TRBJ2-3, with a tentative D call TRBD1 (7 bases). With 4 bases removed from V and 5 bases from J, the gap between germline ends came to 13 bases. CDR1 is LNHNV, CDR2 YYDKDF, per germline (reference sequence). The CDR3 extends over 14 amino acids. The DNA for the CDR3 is TGTGCCACCAGCAAGTGGCAGGGGGGAGATACGCAGTATTTT. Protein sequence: CATSKWQGGDTQYF.

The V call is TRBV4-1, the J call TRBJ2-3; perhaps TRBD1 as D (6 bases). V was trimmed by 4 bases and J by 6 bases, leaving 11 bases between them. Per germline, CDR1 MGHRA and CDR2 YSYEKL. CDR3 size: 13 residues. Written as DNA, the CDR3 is TGCGCCAGCAGCCGAACAGGGTCCGATACGCAGTATTTT. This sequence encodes CASSRTGSDTQYF.

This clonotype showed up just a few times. CDR3 sequence: CASRSPQGAREKLFF. The CDR3 nucleotides read TGTGCCAGCAGGAGCCCACAGGGGGCGCGGGAAAAACTGTTTTTT. This chain links TRBV6-1 with TRBJ1-4, with 9 bases identical to TRBD1. The V segment lost 6 bases and the J segment 8 bases; nucleotides outside the gene matches: 10. The CDR3 length is 15 residues. Germline loops: CDR1 MNHNS, CDR2 SASEGT.

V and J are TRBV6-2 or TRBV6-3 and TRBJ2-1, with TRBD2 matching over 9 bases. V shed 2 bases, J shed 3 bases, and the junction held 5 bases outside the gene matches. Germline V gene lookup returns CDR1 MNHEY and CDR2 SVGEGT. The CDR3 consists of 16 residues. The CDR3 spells CASSYVAGAYYNEQFF. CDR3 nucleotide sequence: TGTGCCAGCAGTTACGTAGCGGGGGCCTACTACAATGAGCAGTTCTTC.

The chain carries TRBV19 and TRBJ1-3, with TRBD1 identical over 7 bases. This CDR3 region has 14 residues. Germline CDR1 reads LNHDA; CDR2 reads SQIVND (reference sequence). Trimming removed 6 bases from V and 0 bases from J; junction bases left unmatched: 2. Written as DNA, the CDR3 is TGTGCCAGTAGACAGGGGAGCTCTGGAAACACCATATATTTT. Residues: CASRQGSSGNTIYF.

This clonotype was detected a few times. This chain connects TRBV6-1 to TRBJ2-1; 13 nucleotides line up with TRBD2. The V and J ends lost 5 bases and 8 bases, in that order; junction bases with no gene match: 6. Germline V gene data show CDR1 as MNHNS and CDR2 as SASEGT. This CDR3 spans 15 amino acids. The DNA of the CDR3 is TGTGCCAGCAGTCCACCGGGACTAGCGGGATATGAGCAGTTCTTC. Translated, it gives CASSPPGLAGYEQFF.

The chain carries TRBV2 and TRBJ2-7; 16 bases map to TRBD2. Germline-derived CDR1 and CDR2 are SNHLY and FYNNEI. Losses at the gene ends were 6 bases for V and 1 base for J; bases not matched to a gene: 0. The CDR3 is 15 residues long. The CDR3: CASRGLAGGSYEQYF. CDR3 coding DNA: TGTGCCAGCAGGGGACTAGCGGGAGGGTCCTACGAGCAGTACTTC. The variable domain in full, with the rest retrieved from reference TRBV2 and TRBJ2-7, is EPEVTQTPSHQVTQMGQEVILRCVPISNHLYFYWYRQILGQKVEFLVSFYNNEISEKSEIFDDQFSVERPDGSNFTLKIRSTKLEDSAMYFCASRGLAGGSYEQYFGPGTRLTVT.

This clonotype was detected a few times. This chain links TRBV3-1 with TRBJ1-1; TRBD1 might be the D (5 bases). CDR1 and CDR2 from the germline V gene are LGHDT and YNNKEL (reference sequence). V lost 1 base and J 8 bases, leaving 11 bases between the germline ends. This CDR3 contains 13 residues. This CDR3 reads CASSQARDREAFF. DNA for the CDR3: TGTGCCAGCAGCCAAGCCCGGGACCGAGAAGCTTTCTTT.

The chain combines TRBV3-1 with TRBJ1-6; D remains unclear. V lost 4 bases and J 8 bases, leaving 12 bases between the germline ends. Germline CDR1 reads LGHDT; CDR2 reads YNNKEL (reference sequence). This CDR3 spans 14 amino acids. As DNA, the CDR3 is TGTGCCAGCAGCCTCGGGAGCCAGCATTCACCCCTCCACTTT. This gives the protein CASSLGSQHSPLHF.

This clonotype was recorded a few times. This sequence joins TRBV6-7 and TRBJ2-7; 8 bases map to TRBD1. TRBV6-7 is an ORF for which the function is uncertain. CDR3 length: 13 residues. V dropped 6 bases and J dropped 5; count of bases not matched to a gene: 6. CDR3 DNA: TGTGCCAGCAGCTCGGACAGGGCTCACGAGCAGTACTTC. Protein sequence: CASSSDRAHEQYF.

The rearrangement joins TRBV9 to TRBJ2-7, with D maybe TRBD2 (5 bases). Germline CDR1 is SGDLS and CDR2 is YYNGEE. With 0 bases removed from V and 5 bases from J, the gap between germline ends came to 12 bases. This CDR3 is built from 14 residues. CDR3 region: CASSVAPTSDEQYF. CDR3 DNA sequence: TGTGCCAGCAGCGTAGCCCCTACTAGTGACGAGCAGTACTTC.

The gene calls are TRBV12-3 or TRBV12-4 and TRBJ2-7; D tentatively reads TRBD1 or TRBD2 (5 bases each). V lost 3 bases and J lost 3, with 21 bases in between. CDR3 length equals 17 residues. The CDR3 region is CASSLGPGSGPSYEQYF. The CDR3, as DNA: TGTGCCAGCAGTTTGGGTCCCGGATCGGGACCAAGCTACGAGCAGTACTTC.

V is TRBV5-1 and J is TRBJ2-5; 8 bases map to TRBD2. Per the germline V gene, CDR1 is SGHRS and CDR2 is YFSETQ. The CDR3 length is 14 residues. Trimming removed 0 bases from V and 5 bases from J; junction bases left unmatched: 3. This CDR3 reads CASSLETSAETQYF. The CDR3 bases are TGCGCCAGCAGCTTGGAGACTAGCGCGGAGACCCAGTACTTC.

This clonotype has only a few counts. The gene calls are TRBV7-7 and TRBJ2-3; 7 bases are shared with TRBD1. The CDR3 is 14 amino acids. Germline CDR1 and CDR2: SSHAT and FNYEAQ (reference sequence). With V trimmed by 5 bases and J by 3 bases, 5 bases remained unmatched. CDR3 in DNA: TGTGCCAGCAGCGTGGGACAGCAGACAGATACGCAGTATTTT. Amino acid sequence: CASSVGQQTDTQYF.

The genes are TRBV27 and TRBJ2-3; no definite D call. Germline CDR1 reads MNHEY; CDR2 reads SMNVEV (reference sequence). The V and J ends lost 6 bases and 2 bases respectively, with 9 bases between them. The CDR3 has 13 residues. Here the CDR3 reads CASRTPYTDTQYF. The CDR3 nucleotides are TGTGCCAGCAGGACACCTTACACAGATACGCAGTATTTT.